This record looks at one T cell receptor (beta chain) sequence and its context. This sample is drawn from a study of T-cell reconstitution after alpha-beta-depleted transplantation in children. Preparation of the TCRbeta library used unique molecular identifiers. TCRdb recomputed calls from the PCR reads with MiXCR, one row per CDR3 protein. This repertoire shows about 470,000 distinct CDR3 sequences, 43% found once; its top ten account for 27%. Unmatched junction bases numbered 2, after V lost 3 bases and J lost 3 bases. CDR1 is DFQATT, CDR2 SNEGSKA, per germline (reference sequence). This CDR3 comprises 13 residues.

The source was PBMCs, collected before TCRalphabeta/CD19-depleted stem cell transplant. The V call is TRBV20-1, the J call TRBJ1-1, with 9 positions matching TRBD1. The sequence was collected from a girl aged 2-15 years with aplastic anemia, due to receive a stem cell transplant. This CDR3 is CSARTGGYTEAFF. In DNA form, the CDR3 reads TGCAGTGCTAGGACAGGGGGGTACACTGAAGCTTTCTTT.